The clone carrying this T cell receptor (beta chain) showed up just once. The sample belongs to a study of blood T cell repertoires in COVID-19. As for the study in general: Italy, Spain and the United States were the sources of the convalescent and acute COVID-19 samples. Sources were T cells, B-cell-depleted T cells, or PBMCs; the material itself was cDNA or gDNA.

Per the original methods: By means of reference gene primer amplification, nucleated cell counts were estimated. Profiling relied on immunoSEQ multiplex PCR, and the TCRdb table lists in-frame clones only, not all of them. That table is the source of V, J and clone size, and D and trimming were worked out from the DNA. The sample lists hundreds of thousands of clones, roughly 90% occurring once. Seattle patients were enrolled during active infection and followed longitudinally. This CDR3 is 15 amino acids long. CDR1 and CDR2 from the germline V gene are LNHNV and YYDKDF (reference sequence). J was trimmed by 6 bases and V by 8 bases; bases with no gene match: 11.

The sequencing input was peripheral blood. The chain links TRBV15 to TRBJ2-1, with 9 bases lining up with TRBD2. The TCR comes from a woman aged 25 to 39 with COVID-19, enrolled during active disease. This CDR3 is CATRSGTSSVNEQFF. The CDR3 region has the DNA TGTGCCACCCGATCCGGGACTAGCTCGGTCAATGAGCAGTTCTTC.